This T cell receptor (beta chain) was captured in a study of early T cells in non-severe SARS-CoV-2 infection. Whole-study results and caveats: Sequences matched to VDJdb favored anti-spike CD8 responses, while private and CD4 specificities were missed.

Remarks on this clonotype: Antigen specificity is unknown.

The CDR3 has 16 amino acids. Germline CDR1 and CDR2: SGHRS and YFSETQ. Deletions cut 0 bases from V and 6 bases from J, with 16 bases between. Individual cDNA molecules were tagged with unique molecular identifiers. TCRdb redid the calling of the 5' RACE reads with MiXCR, one entry per CDR3 protein. The sample records about 46,000 distinct CDR3 sequences, almost 5.5% being singletons. The chain couples TRBV5-1 to TRBJ2-1, with D possibly TRBD2 on 6 matching bases. This TCR was sampled from an adult who was a healthcare worker with PCR-confirmed SARS-CoV-2 infection or an uninfected control (not recorded which). This material consisted of whole blood, taken at baseline. The CDR3 region is CASSLVVTGVPNEQFF. The DNA for the CDR3 is TGCGCCAGCAGCTTGGTAGTAACGGGAGTACCCAATGAGCAGTTCTTC.